This section outlines one T cell receptor beta chain sequence together with its context. This receptor's antigen is unknown. No much larger clone is present one base from it, and per-base qualities are unavailable. The sample comes from a study of blood T cell repertoires in COVID-19 (dated by TCRdb to the early 2020s). About the full investigation: Collaborator samples came from the United States, Italy and Spain and covered acute and convalescent phases of COVID-19. Subjects who had been exposed to COVID-19, were actively infected with it, or had recovered from it provided the deeply sampled blood TCRbeta repertoires that made up the dataset. The prospective study material was composed of cDNA or gDNA derived from T cells, B-cell-depleted T cells, or PBMCs. The sample metadata nearly always contained a de-identified subject ID, COVID-19 status, age in years and sex. The repertoires were released in a freely available public database meant as a resource for research on the immune response to SARS-CoV-2. Samples came from the ongoing ImmuneRACE study (first 160 participants) plus 1,254 subjects from 6 global collaborators. Where HLA class I and class II types were available, the types were taken from metadata supplied by the sample provider, not from assay-based typing.

TCRbeta CDR3 regions were amplified from genomic DNA using the immunoSEQ Assay, a bias-controlled multiplex PCR. The published analysis was carried out like this. Within the assay, amplification of reference gene primers was used to estimate how many nucleated cells each sample contained. Sequence reads were collapsed and filtered to measure the absolute abundance of every unique TCRbeta CDR3 rearrangement. For each sample, productive Simpson clonality was calculated as the square root of Simpson's diversity index over productive rearrangements. In its TCRdb copy, this immuneACCESS table keeps in-frame sequences only and misses some clones. Where compared with another copy, unresolved V genes explain less than half of these, and the others have no known cause. The DNA was the basis for D and trimming; V, J and clone size are from that table. The sample yields 270,000 or so clones; approximately 89% were counted once. The ten biggest clones cover about 1.2% of the sample.

Participants in the prospective study were enrolled through a virtual design, were aged 18 to 89 years, and lived in roughly 26 United States geographic areas. In the prospective study, cohorts were assigned on the basis of participant-reported clinical history obtained from a screening survey and a study questionnaire. Mobile phlebotomists in the prospective study collected whole blood, serum and a nasopharyngeal or oropharyngeal swab from every participant. Prospective study participants could optionally give additional blood draws and questionnaires over an approximately two-month period. Prospective study blood samples were shipped either frozen or at room temperature before DNA extraction. Broader findings and caveats from the paper: How much clinical and demographic metadata was included differed by source and by participant, and the metadata was provided uncurated.

Germline trimming amounts to 6 bases on V and 11 bases on J, with 7 as the count of junction bases outside the gene matches. Taken from the germline V gene, the CDR1 and CDR2 loops are ENHRY and SYGVKD. The CDR3, from cysteine to phenylalanine, totals 13 residues. Solely the CDR3 DNA is kept, with 39 bases framed from the first base. Sequencing used PBMCs or T cells enriched from blood (not recorded which). The sequence joins TRBV10-3 to TRBJ1-6; TRBD1 matches 7 bases in the middle. The origin of this receptor is a woman between 35 and 50 years old with acute COVID-19. Here the CDR3 is given as CAISPGQRAPLHF. The sequence in DNA is TGTGCCATCAGCCCGGGACAGAGAGCACCCCTCCACTTT.